Shown below are 27 T cell receptor beta chains from a single sample sequenced in a study of OX40 agonist ivuxolimab in advanced cancers. This table comes from immunoSEQ multiplex PCR, and its TCRdb copy is limited to in-frame clones, with some not included. The sample records 95,000 to 150,000 clones, 85% to 95% being singletons. This specimen was CD4+ or CD8+ T cells sorted from blood, taken in a trial of the OX40 agonist ivuxolimab. The receptors were gathered from an adult with an advanced solid tumor such as melanoma, head and neck, liver or kidney cancer.

The rearrangement joins TRBV10-3 to TRBJ2-3; D gene ambiguous. CDR1 is ENHRY and CDR2 is SYGVKD in the germline V gene. This CDR3 region has 13 residues. Between the trimmed V and J ends, which lost 3 bases and 4 bases, there was a span of 8 bases. CDR3 sequence: CAISDGFSDTQYF. The CDR3 nucleotides are TGTGCCATCAGTGATGGCTTTTCAGATACGCAGTATTTT.

The CDR3, as DNA: TGTGCCAGCAAGAGGTCCACTAGCACAGATACGCAGTATTTT. Translating it yields CASKRSTSTDTQYF. V gene TRBV6-6 combines with J gene TRBJ2-3; D is unclear. Trimming left V 7 bases short and J 0 bases short, with 11 bases between. The CDR3 is 14 amino acids. The germline gives CDR1 MNHNY, CDR2 SVGAGI (reference sequence).

This clone appeared once. The gene calls are TRBV28 and TRBJ1-5; the match to TRBD1 covers 8 bases. CDR3 size: 14 residues. The germline V gene encodes CDR1 MDHEN and CDR2 SYDVKM. The V segment lost 5 bases and the J segment 7 bases; nucleotides outside the gene matches: 7. The DNA for the CDR3 is TGTGCCAGCAGTGTAGGACAGGGCGGGCAGCCCCAGCATTTT. Amino acids: CASSVGQGGQPQHF.

V gene TRBV5-6 combines with J gene TRBJ1-5; TRBD1 is a possible D gene (5 bases). Trimming removed 1 base from V and 2 bases from J, with 13 bases in between. The CDR3 sequence is 16 residues long. Germline values: CDR1 SGHDT, CDR2 YYEEEE. This CDR3 is CASSLYAGTGNQPQHF. The CDR3 bases are TGTGCCAGCAGCTTGTACGCCGGGACGGGCAATCAGCCCCAGCATTTT.

This CDR3 reads CASSLRENTEAFF. Here the CDR3 DNA reads TGTGCCAGCAGCTTAAGGGAGAACACTGAAGCTTTCTTT. The chain carries TRBV7-7 and TRBJ1-1; D unresolved. V was clipped by 2 bases and J by 1 base, with 5 bases between them. The CDR3 consists of 13 residues. CDR1 is SSHAT, CDR2 FNYEAQ, per germline (reference sequence). The full variable domain, its missing parts supplied by reference TRBV7-7 and TRBJ1-1, is GAGVSQSPRYKVTKRGQDVTLRCDPISSHATLYWYQQALGQGPEFLTYFNYEAQPDKSGLPSDRFSAERPEGSISTLTIQRTEQRDSAMYRCASSLRENTEAFFGQGTRLTVV.

This CDR3 is CASSSRQGIYEQYF. The CDR3 DNA reads TGTGCCAGCTCATCCCGACAGGGGATCTACGAGCAGTACTTC. The chain couples TRBV18 to TRBJ2-7; 8 positions agree with TRBD1. Trimming cost V 5 bases and J 3 bases; bases outside gene matches: 6. CDR1 and CDR2 from the germline V gene are KGHSH and LQKENI. The CDR3 has 14 amino acids.

This rearrangement joins TRBV6-6 to TRBJ2-1; 7 positions match TRBD1. V trimming: 6 bases; J trimming: 5 bases; junction bases outside the gene matches: 4. Germline V gives CDR1 MNHNY, CDR2 SVGAGI (reference sequence). This CDR3 contains 13 residues. The CDR3 coding sequence is TGTGCCAGCAGACAGGGGACAGACAATGAGCAGTTCTTC. Translation: CASRQGTDNEQFF.

Written as DNA, the CDR3 is TGTGCCAGCAGCTCCCTAGCGGGAGGGCTCGGCACCGGGGAGCTGTTTTTT. It is translated as CASSSLAGGLGTGELFF. The chain couples TRBV5-8 to TRBJ2-2, with TRBD2 identical over 12 bases. The V gene end was trimmed by 3 bases and the J gene end by 4 bases; junction bases not matched to a gene: 7. CDR1 is SGHTS and CDR2 is YDEGEE in the germline V gene. The CDR3 has 17 amino acids.

This chain uses TRBV5-6 with TRBJ2-3; possible D gene TRBD2, 6 bases. The CDR3 has 16 amino acids. Germline V gives CDR1 SGHDT, CDR2 YYEEEE. Between the trimmed V and J ends, which lost 5 bases and 5 bases, there was a span of 21 bases. The CDR3 DNA is TGTGCCAGCAGTACGAATACTCGACTAGGTGAAGATACGCAGTATTTT. This gives the protein CASSTNTRLGEDTQYF.

This chain uses TRBV7-9 with TRBJ2-7; D might be TRBD1 or TRBD2, each matching 5 bases. Germline V CDR1 and CDR2: SEHNR, FQNEAQ (reference sequence). The V gene lost 5 bases and the J gene lost 0 bases, with 17 bases spanning the gap. This CDR3 has 16 amino acids. CDR3 in DNA: TGTGCCAGCAGCCGGGGTCAGGGTCCAAGCTCCTACGAGCAGTACTTC. Amino acid sequence: CASSRGQGPSSYEQYF.

This sequence joins TRBV5-8 and TRBJ1-2; D uncertain. The CDR3 loop spans 13 amino acids. The V gene lost 1 base and the J gene lost 3 bases, with 7 bases spanning the gap. The germline V gene has CDR1 SGHTS and CDR2 YDEGEE. CDR3 in amino acids: CASSLRRYYGYTF. In DNA, the CDR3 is TGTGCCAGCAGCTTGCGGAGGTACTATGGCTACACCTTC. The variable domain in full, with the rest retrieved from reference TRBV5-8 and TRBJ1-2, is EAGVTQSPTHLIKTRGQQATLRCSPISGHTSVYWYQQALGLGLQFLLWYDEGEERNRGNFPPRFSGRQFPNYSSELNVNALELEDSALYLCASSLRRYYGYTFGSGTRLTVV.

The chain uses TRBV18 and TRBJ1-2; 10 nucleotides align to TRBD1. Germline CDR1 reads KGHSH; CDR2 reads LQKENI. V shed 2 bases and J 8 bases; nucleotides not matched to a gene: 5. CDR3 length equals 14 residues. The CDR3 is CASSPTGTGEGYTF. The CDR3 region has the DNA TGTGCCAGCTCACCAACCGGGACAGGGGAAGGCTACACCTTC.

The chain joins TRBV6-6 to TRBJ1-2; D unresolved. Deletions cut 2 bases from V and 0 bases from J, with 10 bases between. The CDR3 runs to 15 residues. CDR1 is MNHNY and CDR2 is SVGAGI in the germline V gene (reference sequence). The CDR3 region is CASSYLTLTNYGYTF. The CDR3 coding sequence is TGTGCCAGCAGTTACCTCACTCTTACTAACTATGGCTACACCTTC.

The chain links TRBV2 to TRBJ1-4; no reliable D call. Deletions cut 7 bases from V and 5 bases from J, with 14 bases between. The CDR3 is 14 residues long. The germline CDR1 and CDR2 sequences are SNHLY and FYNNEI. CDR3 sequence reads: CASTRGLLNEKLFF. The CDR3 DNA sequence: TGTGCCAGCACCCGCGGACTCCTGAATGAAAAACTGTTTTTT.

This clone showed up just a few times. This chain joins TRBV19 and TRBJ1-1; maybe TRBD1 (6 bases). This CDR3 region has 14 residues. V gave up 1 base and J gave up 7 bases, with 13 bases separating them. Germline-derived CDR1 and CDR2 are LNHDA and SQIVND (reference sequence). CDR3 sequence: CASSIAGDIFEAFF. DNA for the CDR3: TGTGCCAGTAGTATAGCTGGGGACATCTTTGAAGCTTTCTTT. The whole variable domain, remainder taken from reference TRBV19 and TRBJ1-1, is DGGITQSPKYLFRKEGQNVTLSCEQNLNHDAMYWYRQDPGQGLRLIYYSQIVNDFQKGDIAEGYSVSREKKESFPLTVTSAQKNPTAFYLCASSIAGDIFEAFFGQGTRLTVV.

Remarks on this clone: Mismatch with germline at one junction end may stem from a read error. This chain links TRBV5-5 with TRBJ1-5, with TRBD1 identical over 7 bases. Germline V gives CDR1 SGHKS, CDR2 YYEKEE (reference sequence). The CDR3 spans 14 residues. The DNA for the CDR3 is TGTGCCAGCAGATTGGGACAGCAGGATCAGCCCCAGCATTTT. As protein: CASRLGQQDQPQHF.

The gene calls are TRBV7-6 and TRBJ1-3; D remains unclear. Trimming removed 4 bases at V and 2 bases at J, with 18 bases between. The CDR3 is made up of 17 amino acids. Per germline, CDR1 SGHVS and CDR2 FNYEAQ. DNA of the CDR3: TGTGCCAGCAGCTCTAGCCTGGTACTCAGCGCTGGAAACACCATATATTTT. It translates to CASSSSLVLSAGNTIYF.

The chain has TRBV4-2 and TRBJ2-7, with a possible D match to TRBD1 (6 bases). V was shortened by 1 base and J by 2 bases, with 12 bases between the two germline ends. The CDR3 totals 15 residues. The V gene's germline CDR1 is LGHNA and CDR2 YNFKEQ. The DNA for the CDR3 is TGTGCCAGCAGCCAAGTCGGCCAGGGGACCTACGAGCAGTACTTC. This encodes CASSQVGQGTYEQYF.

CDR3 DNA sequence: TGTGCCAGCAGCCTTGGACAGCTTTCGAACACCGGGGAGCTGTTTTTT. Translated, it gives CASSLGQLSNTGELFF. This chain connects TRBV7-9 to TRBJ2-2; perhaps TRBD1 as D (6 bases). V shed 5 bases and J shed 0 bases, with 13 bases lying between them. The CDR3 has 16 residues. CDR1 and CDR2 from the germline V gene are SEHNR and FQNEAQ (reference sequence).

The CDR3 sequence: CASSVVQAMNTEAFF. DNA for the CDR3: TGCGCCAGCAGTGTTGTACAGGCCATGAACACTGAAGCTTTCTTT. The rearrangement links TRBV10-2 to TRBJ1-1; weak D call: TRBD1 (5 bases). Trimming took off 4 bases at V and 0 bases at J, with 12 bases between the two ends. The CDR3 is made up of 15 amino acids. In germline, CDR1 is WSHSY, CDR2 SAAADI.

The rearrangement links TRBV6-5 to TRBJ2-1; 7 bases are a match to TRBD1. Germline CDR1 MNHEY, CDR2 SVGAGI. The CDR3 spans 15 residues. After removal of 5 bases from V and 2 bases from J, the junction contained 6 bases not matched to a gene. CDR3 protein: CASSRGQRAYNEQFF. The CDR3 DNA reads TGTGCCAGCAGTAGGGGACAGAGAGCCTACAATGAGCAGTTCTTC.

The chain carries TRBV11-2 and TRBJ2-7; either TRBD1 or TRBD2 may supply D (5 bases each). The CDR3 is made up of 13 amino acids. Germline V gives CDR1 SGHAT, CDR2 FQNNGV. V lost 4 bases to trimming and J lost 6 bases, with 13 bases between them. CDR3 sequence reads: CASSSLGVGEQYF. CDR3 nucleotide sequence: TGTGCCAGCAGCTCGTTGGGGGTAGGCGAGCAGTACTTC.

This chain uses TRBV9 with TRBJ2-1, with 10 bases that match TRBD2. CDR1 and CDR2 from the germline V gene are SGDLS and YYNGEE. The V and J ends lost 1 base and 5 bases, in that order; junction bases with no gene match: 3. The CDR3 runs 15 residues. In DNA, the CDR3 is TGTGCCAGCAGCGTAAGCGGGAGGGGAGACAATGAGCAGTTCTTC. Translated: CASSVSGRGDNEQFF. The full variable domain, with the rest looked up from reference TRBV9 and TRBJ2-1, is DSGVTQTPKHLITATGQRVTLRCSPRSGDLSVYWYQQSLDQGLQFLIQYYNGEERAKGNILERFSAQQFPDLHSELNLSSLELGDSALYFCASSVSGRGDNEQFFGPGTRLTVL.

The V gene is TRBV19, the J gene TRBJ1-4; 9 bases fit TRBD1. V was clipped by 4 bases and J by 8 bases; unmatched bases: 8. The CDR3 runs to 15 residues. CDR1 LNHDA and CDR2 SQIVND come from the germline V gene (reference sequence). CDR3 residues: CASSTTGTGKEKLFF. The CDR3 nucleotides are TGTGCCAGTAGTACCACCGGGACAGGGAAAGAAAAACTGTTTTTT. Combining the CDR3 with reference TRBV19 and TRBJ1-4 gives the whole variable domain DGGITQSPKYLFRKEGQNVTLSCEQNLNHDAMYWYRQDPGQGLRLIYYSQIVNDFQKGDIAEGYSVSREKKESFPLTVTSAQKNPTAFYLCASSTTGTGKEKLFFGSGTQLSVL.

This sequence joins TRBV9 and TRBJ1-5; a weak D match, TRBD1 (5 bases). Germline CDR1 reads SGDLS; CDR2 reads YYNGEE. V lost 0 bases and J lost 4, with 8 bases in between. The CDR3 spans 14 residues. The CDR3 region has the DNA TGTGCCAGCAGCGTAGGTGCAGGGAATCAGCCCCAGCATTTT. It is translated as CASSVGAGNQPQHF.

This clone was seen a single time. The rearrangement joins TRBV18 to TRBJ2-3; D is possibly TRBD1 (5 bases). Between the trimmed V and J ends, which lost 1 base and 4 bases, there was a span of 24 bases. The CDR3 runs to 19 residues. The germline V gene has CDR1 KGHSH and CDR2 LQKENI. CDR3 amino acids: CASSPRKGPSVRVPDTQYF. DNA for the CDR3: TGTGCCAGCTCACCACGGAAGGGGCCGAGTGTGCGTGTCCCAGATACGCAGTATTTT.

This clone was counted only a few times. As DNA, the CDR3 is TGTGCCATCACCCAAGCTCCGGGACAGGGGCGTGAGCAGTACTTC. Amino acids: CAITQAPGQGREQYF. The V call is TRBV10-3, the J call TRBJ2-7, with 10 bases lining up with TRBD1. Germline assignment: CDR1 ENHRY and CDR2 SYGVKD. The CDR3 has 15 residues. Unmatched junction bases numbered 13, after V lost 7 bases and J lost 7 bases.